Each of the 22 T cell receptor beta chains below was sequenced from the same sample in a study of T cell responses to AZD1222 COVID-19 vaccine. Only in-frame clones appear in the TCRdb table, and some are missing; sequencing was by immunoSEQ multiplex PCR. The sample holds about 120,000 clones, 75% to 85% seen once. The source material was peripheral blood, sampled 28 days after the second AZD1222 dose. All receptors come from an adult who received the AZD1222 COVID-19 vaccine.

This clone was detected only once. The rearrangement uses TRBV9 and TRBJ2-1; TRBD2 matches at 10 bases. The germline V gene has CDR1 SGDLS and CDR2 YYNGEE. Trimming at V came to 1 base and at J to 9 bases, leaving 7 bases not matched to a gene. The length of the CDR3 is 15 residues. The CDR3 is CASSVTSGVSFEQFF. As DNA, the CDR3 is TGTGCCAGCAGCGTAACTAGCGGGGTATCTTTTGAGCAGTTCTTC. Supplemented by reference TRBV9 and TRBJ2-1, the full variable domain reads DSGVTQTPKHLITATGQRVTLRCSPRSGDLSVYWYQQSLDQGLQFLIQYYNGEERAKGNILERFSAQQFPDLHSELNLSSLELGDSALYFCASSVTSGVSFEQFFGPGTRLTVL.

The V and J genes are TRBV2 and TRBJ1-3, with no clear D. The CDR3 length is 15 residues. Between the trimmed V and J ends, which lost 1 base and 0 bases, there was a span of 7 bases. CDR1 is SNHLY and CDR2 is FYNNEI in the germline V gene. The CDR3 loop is CASSEGGRSGNTIYF. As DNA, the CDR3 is TGTGCCAGCAGTGAAGGTGGCCGCTCTGGAAACACCATATATTTT.

The CDR3 DNA sequence: TGCCCCACCACCCCGGGGGGGGGAGACTCTGGAAACACCATATATTTT. Residues: CPTTPGGGDSGNTIYF. The J gene is TRBJ1-3, the V gene TRBV5-1, with D maybe TRBD1 (5 bases). This CDR3 region has 16 residues. CDR1 and CDR2 from the germline V gene are SGHRS and YFSETQ. The variable domain in full, with the rest retrieved from reference TRBV5-1 and TRBJ1-3, is KAGVTQTPRYLIKTRGQQVTLSCSPISGHRSVSWYQQTPGQGLQFLFEYFSETQRNKGNFPGRFSGRQFSNSRSEMNVSTLELGDSALYLCPTTPGGGDSGNTIYFGEGSWLTVV.

The CDR3 spells CASSPVGGLSGNTIYF. The CDR3 DNA reads TGTGCCAGCAGCCCCGTAGGGGGGCTCTCTGGAAACACCATATATTTT. The chain uses TRBV7-2 and TRBJ1-3, with TRBD1 as a possible D gene (6 bases). This CDR3 contains 16 residues. Trimming left V 5 bases short and J 0 bases short, with 14 bases between. CDR1 is SGHTA and CDR2 is FQGNSA in the germline V gene. Together with reference TRBV7-2 and TRBJ1-3, the CDR3 gives the full variable domain: GAGVSQSPSNKVTEKGKDVELRCDPISGHTALYWYRQSLGQGLEFLIYFQGNSAPDKSGLPSDRFSAERTGGSVSTLTIQRTQQEDSAVYLCASSPVGGLSGNTIYFGEGSWLTVV.

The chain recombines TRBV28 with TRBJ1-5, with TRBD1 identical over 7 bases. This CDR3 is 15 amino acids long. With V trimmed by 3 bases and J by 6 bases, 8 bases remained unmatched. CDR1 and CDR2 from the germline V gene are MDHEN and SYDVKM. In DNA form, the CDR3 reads TGTGCCAGCAGTTTTCCCCGACAGGGCAGTCAGCCCCAGCATTTT. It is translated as CASSFPRQGSQPQHF.

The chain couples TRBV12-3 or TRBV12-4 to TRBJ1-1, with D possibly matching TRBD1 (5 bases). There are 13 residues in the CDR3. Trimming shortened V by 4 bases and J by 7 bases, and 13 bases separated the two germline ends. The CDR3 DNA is TGTGCCAGCAGTTCGAGCGGGACTCTTGAAGCTTTCTTT. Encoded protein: CASSSSGTLEAFF.

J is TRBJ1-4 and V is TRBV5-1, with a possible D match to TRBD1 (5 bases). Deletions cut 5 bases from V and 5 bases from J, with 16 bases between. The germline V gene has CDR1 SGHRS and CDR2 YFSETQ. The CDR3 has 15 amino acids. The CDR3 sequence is CASRTWPWGNEKLFF. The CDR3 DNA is TGCGCCAGCAGAACCTGGCCGTGGGGGAATGAAAAACTGTTTTTT.

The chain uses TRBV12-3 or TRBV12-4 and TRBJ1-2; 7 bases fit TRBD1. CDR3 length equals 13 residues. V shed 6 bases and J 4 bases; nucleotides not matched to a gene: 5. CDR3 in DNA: TGTGCCAGCAGCAAGGGACAGCCCTATGGCTACACCTTC. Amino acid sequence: CASSKGQPYGYTF.

As DNA, the CDR3 is TGTGCCAGCAGCCAATCCTGGGACAGGGGGGGGAACACTGAAGCTTTCTTT. Protein sequence: CASSQSWDRGGNTEAFF. The J gene is TRBJ1-1, the V gene TRBV16; 11 bases align to TRBD1. Germline CDR1 is KGHSY and CDR2 is FQNENV. This CDR3 region has 17 residues. J was trimmed by 1 base and V by 0 bases; bases with no gene match: 4.

The DNA for the CDR3 is TGCGCCAGCAGCATCGGGACCCCCCTCAATGAGCAGTTCTTC. This gives the protein CASSIGTPLNEQFF. The chain uses TRBV5-1 and TRBJ2-1; D could derive from TRBD1 or TRBD2 (5 bases each). V lost 4 bases and J 6 bases, leaving 14 bases between the germline ends. Germline CDR1 reads SGHRS; CDR2 reads YFSETQ. The CDR3 loop spans 14 amino acids.

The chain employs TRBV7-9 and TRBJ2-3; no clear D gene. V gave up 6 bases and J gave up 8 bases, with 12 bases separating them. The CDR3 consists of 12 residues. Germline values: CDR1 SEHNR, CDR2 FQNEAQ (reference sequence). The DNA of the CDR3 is TGTGCCAGCAGAGACGGTGATGGTACGCAGTATTTT. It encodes CASRDGDGTQYF.

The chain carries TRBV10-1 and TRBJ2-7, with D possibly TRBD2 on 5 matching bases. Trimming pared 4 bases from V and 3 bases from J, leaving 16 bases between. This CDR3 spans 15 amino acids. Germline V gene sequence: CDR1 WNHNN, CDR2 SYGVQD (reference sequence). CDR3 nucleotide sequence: TGCGCCAGCAGTGCCGGGGTTGAATACTACTACGAGCAGTACTTC. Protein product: CASSAGVEYYYEQYF.

CDR3: CASSSLDTGMRAFF. The CDR3 DNA sequence: TGTGCCAGCAGCTCCTTAGATACAGGGATGAGGGCTTTCTTT. The V gene is TRBV7-8, the J gene TRBJ1-1; the D gene is possibly TRBD1 (6 bases). This CDR3 spans 14 amino acids. Germline V gene sequence: CDR1 SGHVS, CDR2 FQNEAQ. With 4 bases removed from V and 11 bases from J, the gap between germline ends came to 20 bases.

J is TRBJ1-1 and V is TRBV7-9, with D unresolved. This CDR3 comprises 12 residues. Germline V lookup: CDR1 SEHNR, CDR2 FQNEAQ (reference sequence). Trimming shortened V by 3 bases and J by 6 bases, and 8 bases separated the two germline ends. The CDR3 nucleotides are TGTGCCAGCAGCTTTGACCCCCCTGAAGCTTTCTTT. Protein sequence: CASSFDPPEAFF.

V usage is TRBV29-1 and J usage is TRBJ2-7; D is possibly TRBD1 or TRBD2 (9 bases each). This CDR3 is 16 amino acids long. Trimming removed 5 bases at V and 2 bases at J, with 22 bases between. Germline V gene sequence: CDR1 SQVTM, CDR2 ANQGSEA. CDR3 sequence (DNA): TGCAGCGTTCGGGACAGGGAAGTAGCGGGGGCCTACGAGCAGTACTTC. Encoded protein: CSVRDREVAGAYEQYF.

CDR3 bases: TGTGCCAGCAGTGATCAAGGGGGCTGGAATTCACCCCTCCACTTT. Its translation is CASSDQGGWNSPLHF. The chain employs TRBV25-1 and TRBJ1-6; TRBD1 agrees at 7 bases. CDR3 length equals 15 residues. J gave up 7 bases and V 3 bases, and 6 bases lay outside the gene matches. CDR1 MGHDK and CDR2 SYGVNS come from the germline V gene.

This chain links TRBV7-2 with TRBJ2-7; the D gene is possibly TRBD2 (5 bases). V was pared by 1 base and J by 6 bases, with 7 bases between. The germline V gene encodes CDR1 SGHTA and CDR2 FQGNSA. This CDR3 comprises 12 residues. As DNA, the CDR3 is TGTGCCAGCAGCTTAGGTCGGGGCGAGCAGTACTTC. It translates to CASSLGRGEQYF.

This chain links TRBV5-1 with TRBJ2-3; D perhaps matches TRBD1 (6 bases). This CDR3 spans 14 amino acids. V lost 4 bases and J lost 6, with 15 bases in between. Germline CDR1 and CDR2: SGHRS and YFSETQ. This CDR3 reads CASSPPRTADTQYF. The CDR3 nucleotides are TGCGCCAGCAGCCCTCCTAGGACAGCCGATACGCAGTATTTT.

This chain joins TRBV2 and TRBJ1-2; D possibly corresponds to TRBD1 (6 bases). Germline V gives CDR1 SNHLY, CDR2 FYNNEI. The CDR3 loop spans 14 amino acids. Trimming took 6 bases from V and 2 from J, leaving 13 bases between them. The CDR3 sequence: CASRGTGQNYGYTF. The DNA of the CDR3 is TGTGCCAGCAGAGGAACCGGACAGAACTATGGCTACACCTTC.

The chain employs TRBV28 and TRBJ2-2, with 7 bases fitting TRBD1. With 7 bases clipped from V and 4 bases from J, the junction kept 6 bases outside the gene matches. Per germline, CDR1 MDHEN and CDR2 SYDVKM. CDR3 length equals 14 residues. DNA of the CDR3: TGTGCCAGCAAGCCAGGGGGTGCCACCGGGGAGCTGTTTTTT. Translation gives CASKPGGATGELFF.

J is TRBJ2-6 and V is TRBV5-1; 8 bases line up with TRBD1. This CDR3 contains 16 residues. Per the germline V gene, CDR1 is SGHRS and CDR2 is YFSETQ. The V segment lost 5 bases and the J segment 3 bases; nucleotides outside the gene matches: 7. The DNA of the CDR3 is TGCGCCAGCAGTTGGCAGGGGGCTGTTGGGGCCAACGTCCTGACTTTC. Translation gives CASSWQGAVGANVLTF.

CDR3 amino acids: CASSFPGTSLHF. In DNA, the CDR3 is TGTGCCAGCAGCTTTCCCGGGACGTCCCTCCACTTT. V usage is TRBV11-2 and J usage is TRBJ1-6, with a possible D match to TRBD1 (5 bases). Germline CDR1 and CDR2: SGHAT and FQNNGV. Trimming cost V 3 bases and J 14 bases, with 11 bases left between them. The CDR3 spans 12 residues.